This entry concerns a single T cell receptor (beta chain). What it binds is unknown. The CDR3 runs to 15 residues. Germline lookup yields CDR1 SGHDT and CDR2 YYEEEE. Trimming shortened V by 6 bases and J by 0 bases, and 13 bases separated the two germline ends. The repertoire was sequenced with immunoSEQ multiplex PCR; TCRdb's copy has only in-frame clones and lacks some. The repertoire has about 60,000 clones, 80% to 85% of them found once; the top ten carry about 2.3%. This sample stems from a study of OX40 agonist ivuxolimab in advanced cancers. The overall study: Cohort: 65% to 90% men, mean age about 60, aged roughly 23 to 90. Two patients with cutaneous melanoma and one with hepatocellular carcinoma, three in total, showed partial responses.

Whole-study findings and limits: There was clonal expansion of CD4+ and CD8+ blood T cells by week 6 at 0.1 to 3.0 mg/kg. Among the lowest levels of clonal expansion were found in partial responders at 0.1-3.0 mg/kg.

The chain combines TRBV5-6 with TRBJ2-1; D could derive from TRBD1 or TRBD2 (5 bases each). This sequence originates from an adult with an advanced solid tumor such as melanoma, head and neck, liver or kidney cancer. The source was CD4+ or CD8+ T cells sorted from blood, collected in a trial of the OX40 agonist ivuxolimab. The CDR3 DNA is TGTGCCAGCACCAGGACTGGGGCCTCCTACAATGAGCAGTTCTTC. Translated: CASTRTGASYNEQFF. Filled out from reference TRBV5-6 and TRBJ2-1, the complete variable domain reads DAGVTQSPTHLIKTRGQQVTLRCSPKSGHDTVSWYQQALGQGPQFIFQYYEEEERQRGNFPDRFSGHQFPNYSSELNVNALLLGDSALYLCASTRTGASYNEQFFGPGTRLTVL.